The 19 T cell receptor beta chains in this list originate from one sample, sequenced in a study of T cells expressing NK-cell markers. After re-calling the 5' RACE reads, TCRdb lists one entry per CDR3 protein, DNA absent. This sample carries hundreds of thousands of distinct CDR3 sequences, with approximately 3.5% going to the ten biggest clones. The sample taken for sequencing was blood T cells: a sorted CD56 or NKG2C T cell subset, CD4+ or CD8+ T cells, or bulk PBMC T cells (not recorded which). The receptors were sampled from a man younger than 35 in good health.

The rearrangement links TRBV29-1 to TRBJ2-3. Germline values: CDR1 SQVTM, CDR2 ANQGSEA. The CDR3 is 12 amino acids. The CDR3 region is CSVVPRADTQYF.

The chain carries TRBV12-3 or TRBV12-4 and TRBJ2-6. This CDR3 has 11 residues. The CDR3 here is CASSSDDVLTF.

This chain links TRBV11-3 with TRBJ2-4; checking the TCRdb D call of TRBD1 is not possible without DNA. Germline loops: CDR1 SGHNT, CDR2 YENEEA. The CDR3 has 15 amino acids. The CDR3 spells CASSRPGQGENIQYF.

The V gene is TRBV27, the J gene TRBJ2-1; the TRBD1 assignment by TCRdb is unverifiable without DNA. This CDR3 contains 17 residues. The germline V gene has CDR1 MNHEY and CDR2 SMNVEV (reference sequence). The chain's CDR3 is CASRNRRWVGQHNEQFF.

The CDR3 loop is CASSPSTGGLNEQYF. The chain couples TRBV28 to TRBJ2-7; TCRdb designates TRBD1, a call that cannot be tested without DNA. CDR1 and CDR2 from the germline V gene are MDHEN and SYDVKM. The CDR3 has 15 amino acids.

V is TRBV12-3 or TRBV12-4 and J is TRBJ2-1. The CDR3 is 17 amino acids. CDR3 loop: CASSFHARLRMNNEQFF.

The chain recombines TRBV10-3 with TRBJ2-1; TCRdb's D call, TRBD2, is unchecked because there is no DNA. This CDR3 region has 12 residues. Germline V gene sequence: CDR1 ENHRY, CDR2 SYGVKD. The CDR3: CAISGLANEQFF.

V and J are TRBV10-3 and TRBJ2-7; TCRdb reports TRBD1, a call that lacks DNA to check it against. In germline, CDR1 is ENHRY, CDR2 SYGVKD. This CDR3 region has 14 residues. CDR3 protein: CAATNGGPGYEQYF.

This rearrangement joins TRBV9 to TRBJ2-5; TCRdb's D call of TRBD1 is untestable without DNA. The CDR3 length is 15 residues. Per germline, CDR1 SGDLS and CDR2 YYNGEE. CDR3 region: CASSVDPGAQETQYF. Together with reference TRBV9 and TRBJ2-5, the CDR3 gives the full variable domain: DSGVTQTPKHLITATGQRVTLRCSPRSGDLSVYWYQQSLDQGLQFLIQYYNGEERAKGNILERFSAQQFPDLHSELNLSSLELGDSALYFCASSVDPGAQETQYFGPGTRLLVL.

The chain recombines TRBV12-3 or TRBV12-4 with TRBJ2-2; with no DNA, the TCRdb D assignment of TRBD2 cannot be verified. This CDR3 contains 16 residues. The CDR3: CASSPTGGISTGELFF.

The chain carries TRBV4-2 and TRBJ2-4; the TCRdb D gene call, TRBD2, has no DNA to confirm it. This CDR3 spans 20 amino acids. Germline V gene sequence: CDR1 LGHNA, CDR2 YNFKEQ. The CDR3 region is CASSQGSGGGLAGTGNIQYF.

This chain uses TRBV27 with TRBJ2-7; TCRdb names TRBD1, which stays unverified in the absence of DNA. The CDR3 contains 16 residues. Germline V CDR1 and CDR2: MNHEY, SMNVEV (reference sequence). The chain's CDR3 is CASSLFQVGQGDEQYF.

CDR3 sequence reads: CASSLAVQGWNDGLFF. The chain carries TRBV7-9 and TRBJ1-4; checking the TCRdb D call of TRBD1 is not possible without DNA. The CDR3 spans 16 residues. The germline gives CDR1 SEHNR, CDR2 FQNEAQ (reference sequence).

Here the CDR3 reads CASSLEGTPELF. The chain is built from TRBV7-9 and TRBJ2-1; absent DNA, TCRdb's TRBD1 call cannot be checked. From germline, CDR1 is SEHNR and CDR2 FQNEAQ (reference sequence). CDR3 size: 12 residues. Supplemented by reference TRBV7-9 and TRBJ2-1, the full variable domain reads DTGVSQNPRHKITKRGQNVTFRCDPISEHNRLYWYRQTLGQGPEFLTYFQNEAQLEKSRLLSDRFSAERPKGSFSTLEIQRTEQGDSAMYLCASSLEGTPELFGPGTRLTVL.

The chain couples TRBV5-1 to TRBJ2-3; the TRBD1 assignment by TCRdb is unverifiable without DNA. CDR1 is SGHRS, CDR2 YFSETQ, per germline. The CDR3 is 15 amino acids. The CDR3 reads CASSKGQGSTDTQYF.

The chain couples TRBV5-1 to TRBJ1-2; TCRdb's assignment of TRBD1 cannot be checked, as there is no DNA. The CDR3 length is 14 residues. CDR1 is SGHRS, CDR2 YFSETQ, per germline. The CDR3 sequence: CASSLGARERGYTF.

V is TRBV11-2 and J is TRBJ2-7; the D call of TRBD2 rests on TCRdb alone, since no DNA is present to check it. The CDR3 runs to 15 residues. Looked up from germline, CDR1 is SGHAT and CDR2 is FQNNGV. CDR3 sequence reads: CASSLSASLPYEQYF. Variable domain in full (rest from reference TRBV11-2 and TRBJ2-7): EAGVAQSPRYKIIEKRQSVAFWCNPISGHATLYWYQQILGQGPKLLIQFQNNGVVDDSQLPKDRFSAERLKGVDSTLKIQPAKLEDSAVYLCASSLSASLPYEQYFGPGTRLTVT.

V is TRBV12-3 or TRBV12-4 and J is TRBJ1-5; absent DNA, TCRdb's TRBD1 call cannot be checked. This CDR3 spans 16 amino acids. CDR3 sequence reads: CASSLVGTGRDQPQHF.

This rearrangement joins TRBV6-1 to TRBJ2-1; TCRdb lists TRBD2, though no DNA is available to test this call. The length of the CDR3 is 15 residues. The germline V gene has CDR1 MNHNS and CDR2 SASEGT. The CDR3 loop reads CASSEGGVRGNEQFF.